Below, 25 T cell receptor beta chains from the same sample are listed, as sequenced in a study of graft-versus-host responses after intestinal transplantation. The antigens these receptors bind are not known. Sequencing used immunoSEQ multiplex PCR; TCRdb keeps in-frame clones, though not all of them. The sample contains about 90,000 clones, around 93% of which appear only once. Material: unstimulated CD8+ T cells sorted from spleen or lymph node cells, obtained before intestinal transplant. These receptors were collected from a human donor who received an intestinal transplant.

The chain employs TRBV4-1 and TRBJ2-3, with TRBD1 identical over 7 bases. Germline V gene lookup returns CDR1 MGHRA and CDR2 YSYEKL. This CDR3 region has 18 residues. The junction had 16 bases not matched to a gene; V was cut back by 3 bases and J by 4 bases. The CDR3 nucleotides are TGCGCCAGCAGCCATATACCGCTCGACAGGGCGGTTGCAGATACGCAGTATTTT. Translating gives CASSHIPLDRAVADTQYF.

The chain combines TRBV19 with TRBJ2-7; 8 nucleotides align to TRBD1. Germline trimming cut 3 bases from V and 5 bases from J; bases unmatched to any gene: 3. Germline lookup yields CDR1 LNHDA and CDR2 SQIVND (reference sequence). The CDR3 is 13 amino acids. CDR3 in DNA: TGTGCCAGTAGTATGGGACAGGAGAACGAGCAGTACTTC. Residues: CASSMGQENEQYF.

The V call is TRBV19, the J call TRBJ2-3, with TRBD1 identical over 8 bases. Germline-derived CDR1 and CDR2 are LNHDA and SQIVND (reference sequence). With 6 bases clipped from V and 3 bases from J, the junction kept 11 bases outside the gene matches. The CDR3 is made up of 16 amino acids. This CDR3 reads CASSGSGGGYTDTQYF. The CDR3 DNA is TGTGCCAGTAGCGGCTCAGGGGGCGGATATACAGATACGCAGTATTTT.

CDR3: CASSEGADLPGEQFF. In nucleotides, the CDR3 is TGTGCCAGCAGTGAAGGAGCGGACCTGCCGGGTGAGCAGTTCTTC. This chain connects TRBV6-4 to TRBJ2-1; weak D call: TRBD2 (5 bases). V was trimmed by 3 bases and J by 9 bases, leaving 18 bases between them. Per germline, CDR1 MRHNA and CDR2 SNTAGT. CDR3 size: 15 residues.

With regard to this clone: The sample has other DNA sequences that encode this CDR3 too. The chain uses TRBV5-1 and TRBJ1-3; 8 nucleotides align to TRBD1. The V gene end was trimmed by 4 bases and the J gene end by 0 bases; junction bases not matched to a gene: 3. The V gene's germline CDR1 is SGHRS and CDR2 YFSETQ. The CDR3 is 15 amino acids. Here the CDR3 DNA reads TGCGCCAGCAGCCTAGACAGGGGCTCTGGAAACACCATATATTTT. It is translated as CASSLDRGSGNTIYF.

The chain links TRBV11-2 to TRBJ2-3; perhaps TRBD2 as D (5 bases). The CDR3 consists of 17 residues. The ends were cut back, 1 base at V and 1 base at J, with 15 bases in the middle. The germline CDR1 and CDR2 sequences are SGHAT and FQNNGV. The CDR3 coding sequence is TGTGCCAGCAGCTTAGCCCACCGTGCCGGGGGCACAGATACGCAGTATTTT. Amino acids: CASSLAHRAGGTDTQYF.

Written as DNA, the CDR3 is TGTGCCAGCAGCCTTAGCGGGAGAATAGATGAGCAGTTCTTC. Translated, it gives CASSLSGRIDEQFF. The chain uses TRBV4-2 and TRBJ2-1; TRBD2 matches at 9 bases. CDR1 and CDR2 (germline): LGHNA, YNFKEQ. The V gene end was trimmed by 4 bases and the J gene end by 8 bases; junction bases not matched to a gene: 6. This CDR3 is built from 14 residues.

This chain uses TRBV6-1 with TRBJ1-4; weak D call: TRBD1 (5 bases). The germline gives CDR1 MNHNS, CDR2 SASEGT. The CDR3 is made up of 15 amino acids. Trimming stripped 0 bases from V and 3 bases from J, with 8 bases between. CDR3 DNA: TGTGCCAGCAGTGAAGCTCAGGGCTCTAATGAAAAACTGTTTTTT. This sequence encodes CASSEAQGSNEKLFF.

The V gene is TRBV28, the J gene TRBJ1-1; 7 positions agree with TRBD1. The CDR3 runs to 14 residues. The trim removed 4 bases at V and 4 bases at J, leaving 6 bases unmatched. Germline CDR1 reads MDHEN; CDR2 reads SYDVKM. In nucleotides, the CDR3 is TGTGCCAGCAGTTACAGGGGCAGCGGCACTGAAGCTTTCTTT. Amino acid sequence: CASSYRGSGTEAFF.

The chain joins TRBV27 to TRBJ1-1, with D unclear. V shed 2 bases and J shed 4 bases, with 11 bases lying between them. The CDR3 runs to 14 residues. From germline, CDR1 is MNHEY and CDR2 SMNVEV (reference sequence). In nucleotides, the CDR3 is TGTGCCAGCAGTTTAGCCGGATACAGCACTGAAGCTTTCTTT. Protein product: CASSLAGYSTEAFF.

This clone occurred a few times. The rearrangement uses TRBV6-6 and TRBJ1-4, with 8 bases lining up with TRBD1. Germline V gene sequence: CDR1 MNHNY, CDR2 SVGAGI (reference sequence). V lost 6 bases, J lost 6 bases, and 6 bases stayed unmatched. This CDR3 has 14 residues. The DNA of the CDR3 is TGTGCCAGCAGGCCGACAGGGGTGGATGAAAAACTGTTTTTT. It is translated as CASRPTGVDEKLFF.

The chain links TRBV5-1 to TRBJ1-1; a possible D gene is TRBD1 (6 bases). This CDR3 spans 15 amino acids. V lost 1 base to trimming and J lost 4 bases, with 14 bases between them. Germline CDR1 and CDR2: SGHRS and YFSETQ. CDR3 loop: CASSLSQGLSTEAFF. In DNA form, the CDR3 reads TGCGCCAGCAGCTTGTCACAGGGTCTGTCCACTGAAGCTTTCTTT.

The CDR3, as DNA: TGTGCCAGTAGCAACGGCGGCGAGCAGTACTTC. This gives the protein CASSNGGEQYF. The V gene is TRBV19, the J gene TRBJ2-7; D not resolved. Between the trimmed V and J ends, which lost 6 bases and 6 bases, there was a span of 9 bases. This CDR3 has 11 residues. Germline V CDR1 and CDR2: LNHDA, SQIVND (reference sequence).

The CDR3 loop is CAFSGRRQGANTPYEQYF. The CDR3 nucleotides read TGTGCCTTTTCAGGGAGGAGACAGGGGGCTAACACTCCCTACGAGCAGTACTTC. The rearrangement uses TRBV2 and TRBJ2-7, with 10 bases identical to TRBD1. V was clipped by 11 bases and J by 2 bases; unmatched bases: 21. CDR1 and CDR2 (germline): SNHLY, FYNNEI. The CDR3 consists of 18 residues.

Here the CDR3 DNA reads TGTGCCAGCTCCAGACAGGCTAGCAATCAGCCCCAGCATTTT. It specifies CASSRQASNQPQHF. The rearrangement uses TRBV7-9 and TRBJ1-5; a weak D match, TRBD1 (6 bases). Trimming removed 8 bases from V and 0 bases from J, with 11 bases in between. Germline CDR1 reads SEHNR; CDR2 reads FQNEAQ (reference sequence). There are 14 residues in the CDR3.

The rearrangement joins TRBV5-8 to TRBJ2-5; the D gene is possibly TRBD2 (6 bases). Between the trimmed V and J ends, which lost 3 bases and 1 base, there was a span of 10 bases. Germline CDR1 is SGHTS and CDR2 is YDEGEE. This CDR3 has 14 amino acids. The CDR3 protein is CASSSLAIQETQYF. The CDR3 bases are TGTGCCAGCAGCTCCCTAGCGATCCAAGAGACCCAGTACTTC.

The chain joins TRBV15 to TRBJ1-5; tentative D call: TRBD1 (5 bases). Per the germline V gene, CDR1 is LNHNV and CDR2 is YYDKDF (reference sequence). V was clipped by 5 bases and J by 6 bases, with 17 bases between them. The CDR3 contains 15 residues. CDR3 nucleotides: TGTGCCACCAGCGGGGGGACGGACATCTCTCAGCCCCAGCATTTT. Translated: CATSGGTDISQPQHF.

V is TRBV21-1 and J is TRBJ1-2; the table's D gene call, TRBD1, was not cross checked with the DNA. TRBV21-1 is given as a pseudogene. This CDR3 has 13 amino acids. The CDR3 coding sequence is TGTGCCAGCAGCAACACAGGGTGCTATGGCTACACCTTC. Protein: CASSNTGCYGYTF.

The rearrangement links TRBV19 to TRBJ2-3; a weak D match, TRBD2 (5 bases). V lost 5 bases, J lost 7 bases, and 16 bases lay in between. Germline V gene data show CDR1 as LNHDA and CDR2 as SQIVND (reference sequence). This CDR3 is built from 14 residues. The CDR3 spells CASSPSGGPNTQYF. CDR3 DNA sequence: TGTGCCAGTAGTCCGAGCGGCGGGCCAAATACGCAGTATTTT.

This clone was counted only a few times. V usage is TRBV14 and J usage is TRBJ1-1, with unresolved D. The CDR3 has 13 residues. Trimming stripped 1 base from V and 2 bases from J, with 5 bases between. Germline loops: CDR1 SGHDN, CDR2 FVKESK. CDR3 sequence (DNA): TGTGCCAGCAGCCAAGCGCGAAACACTGAAGCTTTCTTT. It codes for CASSQARNTEAFF. Supplemented by reference TRBV14 and TRBJ1-1, the full variable domain reads EAGVTQFPSHSVIEKGQTVTLRCDPISGHDNLYWYRRVMGKEIKFLLHFVKESKQDESGMPNNRFLAERTGGTYSTLKVQPAELEDSGVYFCASSQARNTEAFFGQGTRLTVV.

This clone was seen a handful of times. The chain is built from TRBV4-1 and TRBJ1-1; no clear D. The V gene lost 1 base and the J gene lost 8 bases, with 11 bases spanning the gap. The CDR3 contains 13 residues. Germline CDR1 and CDR2: MGHRA and YSYEKL. The CDR3 nucleotides read TGCGCCAGCAGCCAAGCCGCCCAGGAAGAAGCTTTCTTT. It specifies CASSQAAQEEAFF.

V and J are TRBV9 and TRBJ2-5; 13 nucleotides match TRBD2. Germline assignment: CDR1 SGDLS and CDR2 YYNGEE. This CDR3 is 15 amino acids long. The J segment lost 3 bases and the V segment lost 6 bases, leaving 5 bases of the junction unmatched. This CDR3 is CASTTGTSGKETQYF. CDR3 DNA sequence: TGTGCCAGCACCACCGGGACTAGCGGGAAAGAGACCCAGTACTTC.

V gene TRBV19 combines with J gene TRBJ2-1; TRBD2 matches 8 bases. Germline-derived CDR1 and CDR2 are LNHDA and SQIVND (reference sequence). Unmatched junction bases numbered 9, after V lost 3 bases and J lost 5 bases. The CDR3 totals 16 residues. CDR3 DNA: TGTGCCAGTAGTATTATAGGCACTAGCGGTCACAATGAGCAGTTCTTC. Protein: CASSIIGTSGHNEQFF.

The chain joins TRBV5-1 to TRBJ2-2; 11 bases agree with TRBD2. In germline, CDR1 is SGHRS, CDR2 YFSETQ. This CDR3 contains 16 residues. J gave up 10 bases and V 1 base, and 9 bases lay outside the gene matches. This CDR3 reads CASSLNSLAGAVELFF. The CDR3 DNA reads as TGCGCCAGCAGCTTGAATTCACTAGCGGGAGCGGTGGAGCTGTTTTTT.

The chain carries TRBV27 and TRBJ1-5; a possible D gene is TRBD1 (5 bases). CDR3 length: 13 residues. The V gene's germline CDR1 is MNHEY and CDR2 SMNVEV (reference sequence). Trimming pared 4 bases from V and 7 bases from J, leaving 11 bases between. The CDR3 DNA reads as TGTGCCAGCAGTTGGGGGAGGCAACAGCCCCAGCATTTT. Its translation: CASSWGRQQPQHF.